This TCR beta chain was retrieved from a study of blood T cell repertoires in COVID-19. Study-level background: Some COVID-19 samples were acute and others convalescent; all came from the United States, Italy and Spain.

Per the germline V gene, CDR1 is GTSNPN and CDR2 is SVGIG (reference sequence). This CDR3 region has 16 residues. Trimming left V 2 bases short and J 6 bases short, with 22 bases between. Membership in each cohort depended on participant-reported clinical history. Generated by immunoSEQ multiplex PCR, the TCRdb table keeps only in-frame clones and is missing some. Seen here are approximately 360,000 clones, around 87% observed once, and the top ten hold approximately 1.9%. The sequenced sample was PBMCs or T cells enriched from blood (not recorded which). The genes are TRBV30 and TRBJ1-2; D might be TRBD1 (5 bases). This clonotype was obtained from a middle-aged man in a cohort exposed to, infected with or recovered from COVID-19 (not recorded which). The CDR3 coding sequence is TGTGCCTGGAGTACTTATGGGGGGGAAAGTTACGATGGCTACACCTTC. It is translated as CAWSTYGGESYDGYTF.